This TCR beta chain stems from a study of human T cells and chemical hapten exposure. Looking at the study overall: Each week of the approximately 26-week study, patients had diphenylcyclopropenone applied to the scalp. Points from the study as a whole: Counts of TCRs expanded at PT1 correlated positively with patch test score. Versus controls, significantly more large CDR3 similarity clusters arose from expanded TCRs.

It was the library that attached unique molecular identifiers to individual cDNA molecules. MiXCR was run by TCRdb on the RACE reads, yielding one entry per CDR3 protein. Counted here are tens of thousands of distinct CDR3 sequences, 10% occurring once; the ten biggest clones make up about 2.5%. The CDR3 runs 14 residues. CDR1 is ENHRY, CDR2 SYGVKD, per germline. Trimming pared 6 bases from V and 1 base from J, leaving 11 bases between. Stated time point: patch test 2, 6 weeks after DPC sensitization. The treatment here: therapeutic diphenylcyclopropenone sensitization with weekly scalp DPC. About this clonotype: Antigen: not known.

This chain joins TRBV10-3 and TRBJ2-3, with D unresolved. The TCR originated in a woman aged 30 to 39 with alopecia areata. Some clones in this sample may be carry-over from other donors' samples. The sample was whole blood, taken in connection with sensitization to the hapten diphenylcyclopropenone (DPC). This chain's CDR3 is CAIRGSGGTDTQYF. For the CDR3, the DNA is TGTGCCATCAGAGGGTCCGGCGGCACAGATACGCAGTATTTT.